The source of this T cell receptor beta chain is a study of chemoradiotherapy in HPV16-positive cancers. This clone was detected a few times. Profiled with immunoSEQ multiplex PCR; TCRdb holds only in-frame clones, not every one. In the table there are about 32,000 clones, over 75% of which are singletons. This receptor was identified in a human donor with HPV-associated anogenital cancer. The specimen was blood, collected from a patient who underwent chemoradiotherapy.

CDR3 DNA: TGTGCCAGCAGCCCAATCATACCTAGCGGGGGTCGGCCTTACGAGCAGTACTTC. Translation: CASSPIIPSGGRPYEQYF. The chain recombines TRBV7-9 with TRBJ2-7, with 10 positions matching TRBD2. The CDR3 is 18 amino acids. V shed 5 bases, J shed 4 bases, and the junction held 17 bases outside the gene matches. In germline, CDR1 is SEHNR, CDR2 FQNEAQ (reference sequence).